This TCR beta chain originates from a study of CD8 T cells in Susac syndrome (dated by TCRdb to the late 2010s). Study-level background: Of the Susac syndrome patients who were sequenced, fewer than 10 were in clinical remission while about six had clinically active disease. At blood withdrawal, Susac syndrome patients were either therapy-naive, taking corticosteroids (in some cases with IVIg as well), or taking IVIg alone. Whether CD8+ T cell activation and differentiation in Susac syndrome was antigen driven was tested using repertoire sequencing. The clonality of the CD8+ T cell repertoire was compared across approximately 12 healthy donors, 14 Susac syndrome patients and 15 multiple sclerosis patients. The full study reports these points: The number of individuals in the TCR sequencing and HLA analysis was acknowledged as relatively small. Clonal expansion was seen in Susac syndrome CD8+ repertoires, peaking in CD8+ TEMRA cells and being greater in clinically active patients than in remitting ones. Looking at Susac-specific public clones, the researchers identified sixteen in the total CD8+ repertoire and roughly 5 in the CD8+ TEMRA repertoire.

High-throughput TCR beta sequencing profiled peripheral blood CD8+ and CD4+ T cells from healthy donors, Susac syndrome patients and multiple sclerosis patients. Recently defined diagnostic criteria for definite or probable disease were met by the Susac syndrome patients. CD8+ TEMRA cells were enriched by FACS, while bulk CD8+ and CD4+ T cells were purified by magnetic negative isolation. Blood was collected in EDTA tubes and processed within 24 hours, with PBMCs isolated through density gradient centrifugation. PBMCs intended for TCR sequencing were frozen in liquid nitrogen and were later thawed in a 37 degrees C water bath. A purity of at least 90% was achieved for sorted or isolated CD4+, CD8+ and CD8+ TEMRA cells. Concerning this clonotype itself: Its antigen remains unidentified. Base-call qualities are not available, and no considerably larger clone is one nucleotide away.

The germline V gene (reference sequence) supplies CDR1 MNHEY and CDR2 SMNVEV. V and J lose 5 bases and 4 bases, and a span of 14 bases separates them. The CDR3 has 14 amino acids, counting the end cysteine and phenylalanine. The CDR3 DNA has 42 bases and is translated from base 1. RNA was extracted with the RNeasy kit and roughly 0.45 to 1 ug was reverse transcribed using random hexamers. The immunoSEQ multiplex PCR assay, covering 54 Vbeta and 13 Jbeta segments, was used to amplify TCR beta CDR3 regions. Bias from PCR amplification was corrected by using a synthetic template baseline for primer optimization and for computational correction. The published analysis was carried out like this. Only productive sequences were kept, with reads annotated to V, D and J genes according to IMGT and analyzed in immunoSEQ Analyzer. To calculate clonality, Shannon entropy was normalized by log2 of the number of productive unique sequences and then subtracted from one. For each patient and control, public and private clones were evaluated among the 100 most prevalent clones. Susac-specific clones were defined as absent from healthy and MS cohorts, over a thousand published viral clones and other ImmuneACCESS disease sequences. TCRdb applied fastp at Q25 and MiXCR to the public reads, then kept only in-frame beta chains. Rows merge per CDR3 protein into single entries with the most common DNA and genes. Clone size and V and J calls follow TCRdb, not the original study. The sample includes about 100,000 distinct CDR3 sequences, with about 95% observed a single time. The leading ten clones occupy 0.3% of the sample.

This sequence uses TRBV27 and TRBJ1-2, with TRBD1 as a weak D call on 6 bases. Sequenced material: CD8+ T cells from PBMCs. The receptor's source is a human donor with Susac syndrome. In nucleotides, the sequence is TGTGCCAGCAGTCCAGGGACACAGCTCTATGGCTACACCTTC. Its translation reads: CASSPGTQLYGYTF.